The clone carrying this TCR beta chain has only one observation. What it binds is unknown. The sample originates from a study of T cell responses to AZD1222 COVID-19 vaccine. The overall study: Samples with a second dose at about 4 or about 12 weeks were pooled together.

Study findings and constraints: Vaccine-related CD4 TCRs covered spike, predominating at 160-218 and 743-854.

Germline lookup yields CDR1 SGHTA and CDR2 FQGTGA. CDR3 length equals 17 residues. V trimming: 1 base; J trimming: 6 bases; junction bases outside the gene matches: 9. The assay was immunoSEQ multiplex PCR, and TCRdb's table has in-frame clones only and misses some. Among about 95,000 clones listed, about 89% were seen once. The sample consisted of peripheral blood, taken on day 0 of AZD1222 vaccination. This TCR was recovered from an adult in good health. V usage is TRBV7-3 and J usage is TRBJ2-2, with 9 bases matching TRBD1. CDR3 sequence (DNA): TGTGCCAGCAGCTTAAACGGGGACAGGGAGAGAGCCGGGGAGCTGTTTTTT. This encodes CASSLNGDRERAGELFF.